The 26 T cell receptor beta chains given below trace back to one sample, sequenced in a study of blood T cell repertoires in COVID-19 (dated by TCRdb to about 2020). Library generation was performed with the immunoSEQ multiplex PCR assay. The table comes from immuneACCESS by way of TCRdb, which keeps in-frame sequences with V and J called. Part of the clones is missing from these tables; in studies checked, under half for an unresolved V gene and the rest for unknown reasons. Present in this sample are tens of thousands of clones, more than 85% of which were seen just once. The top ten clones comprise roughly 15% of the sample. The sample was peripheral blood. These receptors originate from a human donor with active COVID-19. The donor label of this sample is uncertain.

The CDR3 region is CASIGWGPNTGELFF. In nucleotides, the CDR3 is TGTGCCAGCATTGGCTGGGGGCCCAACACCGGGGAGCTGTTTTTT. This rearrangement joins TRBV27 to TRBJ2-2, with D maybe TRBD1 (6 bases). This CDR3 is built from 15 residues. Germline CDR1 is MNHEY and CDR2 is SMNVEV (reference sequence). V was trimmed by 7 bases and J by 2 bases, leaving 14 bases between them.

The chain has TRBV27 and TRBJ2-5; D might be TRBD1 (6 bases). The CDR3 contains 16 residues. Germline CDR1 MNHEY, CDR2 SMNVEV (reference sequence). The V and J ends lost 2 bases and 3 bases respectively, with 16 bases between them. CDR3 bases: TGTGCCAGCAGTTTAGGTAGGGGGAGAGGGAAAGAGACCCAGTACTTC. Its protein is CASSLGRGRGKETQYF.

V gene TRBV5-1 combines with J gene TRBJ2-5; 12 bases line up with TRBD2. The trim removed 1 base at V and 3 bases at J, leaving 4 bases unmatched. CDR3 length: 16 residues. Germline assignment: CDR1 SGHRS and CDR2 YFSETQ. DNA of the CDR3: TGCGCCAGCAGCTTGACTAGCGGGGGGTCTGAAGAGACCCAGTACTTC. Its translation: CASSLTSGGSEETQYF. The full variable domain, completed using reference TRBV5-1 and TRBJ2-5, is KAGVTQTPRYLIKTRGQQVTLSCSPISGHRSVSWYQQTPGQGLQFLFEYFSETQRNKGNFPGRFSGRQFSNSRSEMNVSTLELGDSALYLCASSLTSGGSEETQYFGPGTRLLVL.

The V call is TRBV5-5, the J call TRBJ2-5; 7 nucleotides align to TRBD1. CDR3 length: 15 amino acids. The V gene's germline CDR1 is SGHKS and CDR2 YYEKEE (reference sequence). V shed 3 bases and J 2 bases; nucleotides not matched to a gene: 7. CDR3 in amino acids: CASSSNPGQQETQYF. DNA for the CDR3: TGTGCCAGCAGCTCAAACCCGGGACAGCAAGAGACCCAGTACTTC.

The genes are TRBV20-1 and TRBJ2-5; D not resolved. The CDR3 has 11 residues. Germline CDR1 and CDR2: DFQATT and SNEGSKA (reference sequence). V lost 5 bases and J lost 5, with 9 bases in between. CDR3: CSAHARETQYF. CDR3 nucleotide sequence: TGCAGTGCTCACGCCAGGGAGACCCAGTACTTC.

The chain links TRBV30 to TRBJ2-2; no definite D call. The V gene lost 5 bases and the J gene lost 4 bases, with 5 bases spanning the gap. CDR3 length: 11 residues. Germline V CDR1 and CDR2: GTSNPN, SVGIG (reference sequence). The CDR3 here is CAWQSTGELFF. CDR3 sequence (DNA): TGTGCCTGGCAGTCCACCGGGGAGCTGTTTTTT.

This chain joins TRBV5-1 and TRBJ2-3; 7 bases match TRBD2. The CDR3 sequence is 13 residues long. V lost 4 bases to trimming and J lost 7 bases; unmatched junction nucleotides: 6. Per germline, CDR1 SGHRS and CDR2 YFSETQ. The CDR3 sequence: CASSAAGRNTQYF. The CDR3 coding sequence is TGCGCCAGCAGCGCGGCCGGGAGGAATACGCAGTATTTT.

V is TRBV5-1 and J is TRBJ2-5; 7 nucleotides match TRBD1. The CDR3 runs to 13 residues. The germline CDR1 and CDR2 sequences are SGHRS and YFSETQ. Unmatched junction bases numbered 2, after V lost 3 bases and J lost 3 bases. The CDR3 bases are TGCGCCAGCAGCTCAGACAGGGAAGAGACCCAGTACTTC. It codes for CASSSDREETQYF.

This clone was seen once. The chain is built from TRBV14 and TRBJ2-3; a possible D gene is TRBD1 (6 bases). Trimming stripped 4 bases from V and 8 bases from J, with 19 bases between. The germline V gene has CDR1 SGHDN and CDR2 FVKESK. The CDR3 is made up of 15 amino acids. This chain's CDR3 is CASSPLMAGAATQYF. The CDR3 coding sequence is TGTGCCAGCAGCCCGCTTATGGCAGGGGCCGCTACGCAGTATTTT.

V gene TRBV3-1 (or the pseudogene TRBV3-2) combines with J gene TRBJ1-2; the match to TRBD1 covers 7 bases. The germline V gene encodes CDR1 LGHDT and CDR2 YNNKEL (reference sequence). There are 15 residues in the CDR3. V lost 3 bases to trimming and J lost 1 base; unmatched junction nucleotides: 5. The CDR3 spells CASSQTGLNNYGYTF. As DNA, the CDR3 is TGTGCCAGCAGCCAGACAGGGTTAAATAACTATGGCTACACCTTC.

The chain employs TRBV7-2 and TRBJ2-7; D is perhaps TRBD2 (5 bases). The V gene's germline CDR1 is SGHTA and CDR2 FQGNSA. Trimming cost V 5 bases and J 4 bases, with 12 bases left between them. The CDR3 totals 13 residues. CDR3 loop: CASSPGLSYEQYF. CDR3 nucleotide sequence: TGTGCCAGCAGCCCAGGACTCTCGTACGAGCAGTACTTC.

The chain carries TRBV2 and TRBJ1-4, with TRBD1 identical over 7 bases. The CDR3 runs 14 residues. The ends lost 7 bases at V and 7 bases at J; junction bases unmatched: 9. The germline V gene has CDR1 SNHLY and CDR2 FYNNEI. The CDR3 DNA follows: TGTGCCAGCATCGCCGGACAGGTCGGTGAAAAACTGTTTTTT. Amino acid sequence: CASIAGQVGEKLFF. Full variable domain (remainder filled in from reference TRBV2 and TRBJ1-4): EPEVTQTPSHQVTQMGQEVILRCVPISNHLYFYWYRQILGQKVEFLVSFYNNEISEKSEIFDDQFSVERPDGSNFTLKIRSTKLEDSAMYFCASIAGQVGEKLFFGSGTQLSVL.

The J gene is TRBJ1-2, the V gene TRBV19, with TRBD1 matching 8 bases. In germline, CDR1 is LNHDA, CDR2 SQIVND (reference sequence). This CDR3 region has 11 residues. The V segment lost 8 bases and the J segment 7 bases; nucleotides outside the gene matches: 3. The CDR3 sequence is CASSQGGGYTF. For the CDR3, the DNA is TGTGCCAGTTCACAGGGGGGTGGCTACACCTTC.

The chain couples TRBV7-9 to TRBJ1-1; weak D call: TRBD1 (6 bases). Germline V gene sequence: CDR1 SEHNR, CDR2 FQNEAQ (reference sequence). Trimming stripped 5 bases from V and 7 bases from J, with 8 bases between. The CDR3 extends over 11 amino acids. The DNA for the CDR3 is TGTGCCAGCAGCGGGACACTTGAAGCTTTCTTT. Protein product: CASSGTLEAFF. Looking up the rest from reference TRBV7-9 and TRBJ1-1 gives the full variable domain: DTGVSQNPRHKITKRGQNVTFRCDPISEHNRLYWYRQTLGQGPEFLTYFQNEAQLEKSRLLSDRFSAERPKGSFSTLEIQRTEQGDSAMYLCASSGTLEAFFGQGTRLTVV.

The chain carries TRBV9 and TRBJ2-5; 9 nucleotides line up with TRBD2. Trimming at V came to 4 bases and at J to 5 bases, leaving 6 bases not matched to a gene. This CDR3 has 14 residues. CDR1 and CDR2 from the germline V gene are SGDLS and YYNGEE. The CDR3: CASSQRGAGETQYF. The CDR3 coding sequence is TGTGCCAGCAGCCAGCGGGGGGCCGGGGAGACCCAGTACTTC.

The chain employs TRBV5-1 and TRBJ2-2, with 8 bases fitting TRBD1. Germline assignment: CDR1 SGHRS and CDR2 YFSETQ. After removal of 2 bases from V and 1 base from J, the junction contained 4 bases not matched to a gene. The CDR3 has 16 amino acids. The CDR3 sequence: CASSFGGTGNTGELFF. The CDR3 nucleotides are TGCGCCAGCAGCTTCGGTGGGACAGGGAACACCGGGGAGCTGTTTTTT.

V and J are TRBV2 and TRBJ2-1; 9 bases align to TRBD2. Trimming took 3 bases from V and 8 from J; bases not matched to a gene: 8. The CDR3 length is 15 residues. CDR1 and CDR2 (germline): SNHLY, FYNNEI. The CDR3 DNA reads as TGTGCCAGCAGTGACTCGCGGGGGGGCCAGGATGAGCAGTTCTTC. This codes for CASSDSRGGQDEQFF.

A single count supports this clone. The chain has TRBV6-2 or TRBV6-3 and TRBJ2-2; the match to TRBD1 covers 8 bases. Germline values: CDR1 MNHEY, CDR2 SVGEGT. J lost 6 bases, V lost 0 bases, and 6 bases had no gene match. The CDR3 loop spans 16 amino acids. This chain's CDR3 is CASSYSVGQGSGELFF. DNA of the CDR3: TGTGCCAGCAGTTACTCGGTCGGACAGGGATCCGGGGAGCTGTTTTTT.

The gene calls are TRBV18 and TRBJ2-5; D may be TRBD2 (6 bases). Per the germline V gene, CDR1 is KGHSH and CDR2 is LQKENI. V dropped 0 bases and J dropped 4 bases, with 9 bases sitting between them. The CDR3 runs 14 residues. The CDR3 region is CASSPPGRRETQYF. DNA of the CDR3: TGTGCCAGCTCACCACCGGGGAGGCGAGAGACCCAGTACTTC.

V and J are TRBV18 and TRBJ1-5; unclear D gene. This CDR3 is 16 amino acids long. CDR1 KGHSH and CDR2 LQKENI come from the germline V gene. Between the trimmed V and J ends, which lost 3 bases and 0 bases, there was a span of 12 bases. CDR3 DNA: TGTGCCAGCTCACCGCGGCGGGGTACTAGCAATCAGCCCCAGCATTTT. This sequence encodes CASSPRRGTSNQPQHF.

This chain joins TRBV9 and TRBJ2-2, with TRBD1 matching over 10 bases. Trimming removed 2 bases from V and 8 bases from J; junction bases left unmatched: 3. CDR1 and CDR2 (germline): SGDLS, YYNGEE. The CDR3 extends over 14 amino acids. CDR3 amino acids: CASSVGQGPGELFF. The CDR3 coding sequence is TGTGCCAGCAGCGTGGGACAGGGGCCTGGGGAGCTGTTTTTT.

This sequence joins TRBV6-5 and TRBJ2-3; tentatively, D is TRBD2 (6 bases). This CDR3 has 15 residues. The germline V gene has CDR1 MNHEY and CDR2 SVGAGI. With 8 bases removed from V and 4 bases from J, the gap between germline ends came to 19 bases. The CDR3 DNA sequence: TGTGCCAGCCTTTGGGGGGTAGCAGGATCAGATACGCAGTATTTT. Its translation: CASLWGVAGSDTQYF.

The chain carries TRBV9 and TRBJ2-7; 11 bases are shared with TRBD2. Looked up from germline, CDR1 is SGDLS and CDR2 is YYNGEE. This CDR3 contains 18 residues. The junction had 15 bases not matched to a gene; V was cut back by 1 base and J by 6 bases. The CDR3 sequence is CASSVPLAGDPGTSEQYF. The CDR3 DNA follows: TGTGCCAGCAGCGTACCACTAGCGGGGGACCCGGGGACCTCCGAGCAGTACTTC.

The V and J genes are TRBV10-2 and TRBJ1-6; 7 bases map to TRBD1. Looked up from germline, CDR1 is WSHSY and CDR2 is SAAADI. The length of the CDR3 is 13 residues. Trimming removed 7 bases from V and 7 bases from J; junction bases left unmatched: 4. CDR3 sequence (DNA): TGCGCCAGCAAGGACAGGTCAAATTCACCCCTCCACTTT. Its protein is CASKDRSNSPLHF.

The CDR3, as DNA: TGTGCCAGCAGCATAAACCGGGGGGGCCCCGGGGAGCTGTTTTTT. This codes for CASSINRGGPGELFF. The gene calls are TRBV7-2 and TRBJ2-2, with 8 nucleotides matching TRBD2. The CDR3 sequence is 15 residues long. The germline gives CDR1 SGHTA, CDR2 FQGNSA. J lost 6 bases, V lost 5 bases, and 8 bases had no gene match.

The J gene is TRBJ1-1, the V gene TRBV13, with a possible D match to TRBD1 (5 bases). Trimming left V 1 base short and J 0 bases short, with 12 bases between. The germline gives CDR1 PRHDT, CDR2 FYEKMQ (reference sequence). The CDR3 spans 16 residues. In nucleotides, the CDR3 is TGTGCCAGCAGCTTAGTTGGCAGGGTGGTGAACACTGAAGCTTTCTTT. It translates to CASSLVGRVVNTEAFF.